The rows below give T cell receptor beta chains drawn from one sample of a study of cytomegalovirus exposure and HLA in healthy donors. Using immunoSEQ multiplex PCR, the repertoire was profiled, and TCRdb retains in-frame clones only, with some absent. The sample yields around 350,000 clones, approximately 90% seen once. The sequenced material came from PBMCs. The source of these receptors is a young woman in good health and CMV-seronegative. CDR3s leave out the opening cysteine and the closing phenylalanine or tryptophan.

v_call cdr3_length cdr3_aa
TRBV29-1 14 SVEDGRGPHSYEQY
TRBV9 13 ASSASGRETGELF
TRBV7-8 11 ASSPDRSYEQY
TRBV10-1 12 ASSEYRGTGELF
TRBV10-3 16 AIPSGGPAGESNYGYT
TRBV28 13 ASSSARGLPYEQY
TRBV28 9 ASSPRETQY
TRBV18 13 ASSSGLATYNEQF
TRBV27 11 ASSLQGNYGYT
TRBV4-1 12 ASSQRTGFTEAF
TRBV2 11 ASSEMGGDTQY
TRBV6-5 13 ASSPEIDTNEKLF
TRBV29-1 11 SVEGAGGNEQF
TRBV11-1 13 ASSAQSGLHNEQF
TRBV5-8 13 ASSLVRAGGHEQY
TRBV11-3 14 ASSHPTSGVNNEQF
TRBV29-1 13 SVNMRGASTDTQY